Listed here are 4 T cell receptor beta chains from one sample, sequenced in a study of blood T cell repertoires in COVID-19. Method: immunoSEQ multiplex PCR; TCRdb's copy keeps in-frame clones and lacks some. Of 250,000 or so clones listed, 80% to 95% are singletons. The source material was PBMCs or T cells enriched from blood (not recorded which). Receptor source: a man between 40 and 49 years old who had been exposed to COVID-19.

V is TRBV27 and J is TRBJ2-5; D gene uncertain. Germline CDR1 and CDR2: MNHEY and SMNVEV (reference sequence). CDR3 length equals 12 residues. V was trimmed by 5 bases and J by 0 bases, leaving 4 bases between them. The DNA for the CDR3 is TGTGCCAGCAGTCGGTACCAAGAGACCCAGTACTTC. The encoded protein is CASSRYQETQYF.

J is TRBJ2-3 and V is TRBV3-1 (or the pseudogene TRBV3-2); 7 nucleotides line up with TRBD1. V trimming: 0 bases; J trimming: 1 base; junction bases outside the gene matches: 4. The CDR3 consists of 16 residues. CDR1 and CDR2 (germline): LGHDT, YNNKEL (reference sequence). The DNA of the CDR3 is TGTGCCAGCAGCCAAGAACAGGGGTGGGGCACAGATACGCAGTATTTT. Translation: CASSQEQGWGTDTQYF.

V usage is TRBV19 and J usage is TRBJ1-2, with 7 bases fitting TRBD1. This CDR3 contains 15 residues. Germline CDR1 is LNHDA and CDR2 is SQIVND (reference sequence). The V and J ends lost 3 bases and 8 bases, in that order; junction bases with no gene match: 12. CDR3 bases: TGTGCCAGTAGTATCTGGGGGCCTACAGGGGCGGGCTACACCTTC. Its protein is CASSIWGPTGAGYTF.

The chain links TRBV11-2 to TRBJ1-6, with TRBD1 identical over 7 bases. The CDR3 is 16 residues long. With V trimmed by 0 bases and J by 7 bases, 6 bases remained unmatched. Germline values: CDR1 SGHAT, CDR2 FQNNGV. The CDR3 protein is CASSLDSTGANSPLHF. The CDR3 DNA follows: TGTGCCAGCAGCTTAGACTCAACAGGGGCAAATTCACCCCTCCACTTT.